The sequence of this T cell receptor beta chain was determined in a study of blood T cell repertoires in COVID-19. Background on the study: Acute and convalescent COVID-19 specimens originated in the United States, Italy and Spain. The analysed material was cDNA or gDNA that came from T cells, B-cell-depleted T cells, or PBMCs.

Seattle's cohort entered during active infection and was followed longitudinally. TCRdb's table, derived via immunoSEQ multiplex PCR, lists solely in-frame clones and lacks some. Among about 390,000 clones listed, 87% were seen once. The length of the CDR3 is 17 residues. Trimming took off 3 bases at V and 0 bases at J, with 15 bases between the two ends. CDR1 and CDR2 (germline): MGHDK, SYGVNS. The chain couples TRBV25-1 to TRBJ1-3; D is ambiguous. The sequence derives from a woman aged 60-70 years with COVID-19, enrolled during active disease. Specimen: peripheral blood. Here the CDR3 reads CASSDSVIASSGNTIYF. The CDR3 coding sequence is TGTGCCAGCAGTGACTCGGTAATTGCGAGCTCTGGAAACACCATATATTTT.